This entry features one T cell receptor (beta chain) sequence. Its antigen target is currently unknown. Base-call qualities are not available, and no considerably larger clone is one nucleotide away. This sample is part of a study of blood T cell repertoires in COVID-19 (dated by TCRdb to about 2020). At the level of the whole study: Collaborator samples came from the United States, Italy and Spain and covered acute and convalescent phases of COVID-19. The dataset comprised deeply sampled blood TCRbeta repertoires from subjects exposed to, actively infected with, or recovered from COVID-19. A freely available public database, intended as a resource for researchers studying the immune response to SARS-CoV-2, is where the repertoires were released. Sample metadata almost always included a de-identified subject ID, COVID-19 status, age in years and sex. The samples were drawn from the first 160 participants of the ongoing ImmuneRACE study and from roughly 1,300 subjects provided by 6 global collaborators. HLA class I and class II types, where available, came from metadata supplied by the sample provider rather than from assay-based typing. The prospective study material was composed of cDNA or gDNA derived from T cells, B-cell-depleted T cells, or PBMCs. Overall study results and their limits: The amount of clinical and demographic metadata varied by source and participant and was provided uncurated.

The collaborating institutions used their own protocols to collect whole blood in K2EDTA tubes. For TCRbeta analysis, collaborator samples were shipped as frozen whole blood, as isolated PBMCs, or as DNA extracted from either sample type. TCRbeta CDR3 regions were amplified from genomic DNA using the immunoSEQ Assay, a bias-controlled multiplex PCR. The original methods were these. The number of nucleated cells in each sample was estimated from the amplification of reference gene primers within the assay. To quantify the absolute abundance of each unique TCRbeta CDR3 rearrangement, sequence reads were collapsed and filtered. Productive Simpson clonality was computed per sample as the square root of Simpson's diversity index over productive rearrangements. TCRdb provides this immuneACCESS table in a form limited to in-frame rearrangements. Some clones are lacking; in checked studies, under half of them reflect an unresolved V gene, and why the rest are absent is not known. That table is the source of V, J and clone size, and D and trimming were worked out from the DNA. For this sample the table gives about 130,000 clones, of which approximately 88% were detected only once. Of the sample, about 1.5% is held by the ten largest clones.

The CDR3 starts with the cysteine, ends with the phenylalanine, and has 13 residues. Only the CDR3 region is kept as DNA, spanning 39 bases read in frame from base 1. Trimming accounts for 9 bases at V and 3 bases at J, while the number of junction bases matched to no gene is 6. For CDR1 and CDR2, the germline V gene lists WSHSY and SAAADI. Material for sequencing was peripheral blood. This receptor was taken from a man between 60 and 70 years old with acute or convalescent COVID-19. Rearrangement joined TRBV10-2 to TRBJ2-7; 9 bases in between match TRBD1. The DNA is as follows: TGCGCCAGTAAGACAGGGGGTATCTACGAGCAGTACTTC. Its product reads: CASKTGGIYEQYF.